A single sample is the source of the 10 T cell receptor beta chains below, sequenced in a study of blood T cell repertoires in COVID-19. Produced via immunoSEQ multiplex PCR; TCRdb's table is partial and in-frame only. Seen here are more than 30,000 clones, over 75% observed once, and the top ten hold around an eighth. The sample taken for sequencing was peripheral blood. The origin of the receptors is a man aged 60 to 75 with active COVID-19.

V and J are TRBV6-2 or TRBV6-3 and TRBJ2-1; D might be TRBD2 (7 bases). V shed 0 bases and J shed 6 bases, with 21 bases lying between them. Per germline, CDR1 MNHEY and CDR2 SVGEGT. The CDR3 spans 18 residues. CDR3 sequence (DNA): TGTGCCAGCAGTTACTCTGTCGGGGGCCGGACTAGTTCCAATGAGCAGTTCTTC. It encodes CASSYSVGGRTSSNEQFF.

This clone has just a few counts. This rearrangement joins TRBV7-2 to TRBJ1-1; D possibly corresponds to TRBD1 (6 bases). CDR1 and CDR2 from the germline V gene are SGHTA and FQGNSA. V lost 2 bases and J 1 base, leaving 11 bases between the germline ends. This CDR3 is 15 amino acids long. CDR3 amino acids: CASSLRPGENTEAFF. As DNA, the CDR3 is TGTGCCAGCAGCTTAAGGCCAGGGGAGAACACTGAAGCTTTCTTT.

V is TRBV25-1 and J is TRBJ1-5, with 10 bases matching TRBD1. From germline, CDR1 is MGHDK and CDR2 SYGVNS. V was pared by 6 bases and J by 7 bases, with 15 bases of the junction left unmatched. The CDR3 has 17 residues. Here the CDR3 DNA reads TGTGCCAGCAGCTCCGGGACAGGGGATCGCCGAGGGCAGCCCCAGCATTTT. This translates into CASSSGTGDRRGQPQHF.

This chain connects TRBV5-4 to TRBJ2-5; tentatively, D is TRBD1 (7 bases). V was trimmed by 6 bases and J by 4 bases, leaving 22 bases between them. Looked up from germline, CDR1 is SGHNT and CDR2 is YYREEE (reference sequence). CDR3 length equals 16 residues. CDR3 residues: CASTNTARGVGETQYF. DNA of the CDR3: TGTGCCAGCACCAATACCGCCAGGGGGGTCGGAGAGACCCAGTACTTC.

The chain couples TRBV6-2 or TRBV6-3 to TRBJ1-6; the match to TRBD1 covers 9 bases. The CDR3 runs 14 residues. Germline assignment: CDR1 MNHEY and CDR2 SVGEGT. Unmatched junction bases numbered 0, after V lost 2 bases and J lost 7 bases. The CDR3 nucleotides are TGTGCCAGCAGTTACGACAGGGGGAATTCACCCCTCCACTTT. This sequence encodes CASSYDRGNSPLHF.

The chain uses TRBV2 and TRBJ2-1; 9 nucleotides align to TRBD2. Unmatched junction bases numbered 1, after V lost 0 bases and J lost 4 bases. This CDR3 has 15 residues. CDR1 and CDR2 (germline): SNHLY, FYNNEI. CDR3 sequence (DNA): TGTGCCAGCAGTGAAGCGGCGGGGGGGTACAATGAGCAGTTCTTC. Its protein is CASSEAAGGYNEQFF.

This sequence joins TRBV18 and TRBJ1-2, with D perhaps matching TRBD1 (5 bases). The ends were cut back, 2 bases at V and 1 base at J, with 8 bases in the middle. The germline gives CDR1 KGHSH, CDR2 LQKENI. The CDR3 has 14 residues. DNA for the CDR3: TGTGCCAGCTCACCAGGGGCAAATAACTATGGCTACACCTTC. Protein product: CASSPGANNYGYTF. Combining the CDR3 with reference TRBV18 and TRBJ1-2 gives the whole variable domain NAGVMQNPRHLVRRRGQEARLRCSPMKGHSHVYWYRQLPEEGLKFMVYLQKENIIDESGMPKERFSAEFPKEGPSILRIQQVVRGDSAAYFCASSPGANNYGYTFGSGTRLTVV.

The chain uses TRBV5-5 and TRBJ1-5; D is possibly TRBD1 (5 bases). The V and J ends lost 0 bases and 3 bases respectively, with 13 bases between them. CDR3 size: 16 residues. CDR1 is SGHKS, CDR2 YYEKEE, per germline (reference sequence). The CDR3 sequence is CASSLGGADYNQPQHF. The CDR3 bases are TGTGCCAGCAGCTTGGGCGGGGCGGATTACAATCAGCCCCAGCATTTT.

The table lists this clone with a count of one. The chain joins TRBV2 to TRBJ2-5; 14 bases line up with TRBD2. This CDR3 has 17 amino acids. V dropped 2 bases and J dropped 5; count of bases not matched to a gene: 7. Germline V CDR1 and CDR2: SNHLY, FYNNEI. This chain's CDR3 is CASSERPGLAGEETQYF. The CDR3 nucleotides are TGTGCCAGCAGTGAAAGGCCGGGACTAGCGGGGGAGGAGACCCAGTACTTC.

The sample holds one count of this clone. The rearrangement joins TRBV19 to TRBJ2-5; TRBD1 might be the D (5 bases). The germline CDR1 and CDR2 sequences are LNHDA and SQIVND (reference sequence). The CDR3 totals 15 residues. V was clipped by 3 bases and J by 4 bases, with 15 bases between them. CDR3 nucleotides: TGTGCCAGTAGTATCGGGCGAAGGCAGGGAGAGACCCAGTACTTC. It is translated as CASSIGRRQGETQYF.